This entry lists 20 T cell receptor beta chains sequenced from one sample in a study of follicular helper T cells after annual influenza vaccination. Data came from immunoSEQ multiplex PCR; TCRdb stores just in-frame clones and leaves some out. The sample records fewer than 8,000 clones, 80% being singletons. Documented time point: 2015-2016 season, 7 days after influenza vaccination. The sample here was CXCR5- memory CD4+ T cells sorted from blood, taken 7 days after influenza vaccination. Every receptor here comes from an adult who received the influenza vaccine.

The table lists this clone with a few counts. The CDR3 sequence is CASSAETGGETQYF. CDR3 bases: TGTGCCAGCAGCGCCGAGACAGGGGGAGAGACCCAGTACTTC. This chain links TRBV11-2 with TRBJ2-5; 9 nucleotides agree with TRBD1. V lost 5 bases and J lost 4; bases outside the gene matches: 5. The CDR3 loop spans 14 amino acids. The germline CDR1 and CDR2 sequences are SGHAT and FQNNGV.

This clone turned up a few times. The rearrangement links TRBV5-4 to TRBJ2-7, with TRBD1 identical over 11 bases. Germline CDR1 SGHNT, CDR2 YYREEE (reference sequence). The CDR3 is 14 residues long. V lost 1 base to trimming and J lost 5 bases; unmatched junction nucleotides: 2. The CDR3 DNA reads as TGTGCCAGCAGCTTGATGGACAGGGGGCACGAGCAGTACTTC. It encodes CASSLMDRGHEQYF.

The chain couples TRBV6-5 to TRBJ2-3; D ambiguous. This CDR3 has 15 amino acids. Germline V lookup: CDR1 MNHEY, CDR2 SVGAGI. Trimming left V 4 bases short and J 6 bases short, with 17 bases between. The chain's CDR3 is CASSSGFSRSDTQYF. CDR3 DNA sequence: TGTGCCAGCAGTTCGGGTTTCAGCCGCTCTGATACGCAGTATTTT.

This clone has a handful of counts. The chain links TRBV15 to TRBJ2-7; tentatively, D is TRBD1 or TRBD2 (5 bases each). Germline V gene lookup returns CDR1 LNHNV and CDR2 YYDKDF (reference sequence). The CDR3 length is 14 residues. V lost 0 bases and J 2 bases, leaving 8 bases between the germline ends. The CDR3 DNA is TGTGCCACCAGCAGAGATATGGGGGCCTACGAGCAGTACTTC. It yields the protein CATSRDMGAYEQYF. Supplemented by reference TRBV15 and TRBJ2-7, the full variable domain reads DAMVIQNPRYQVTQFGKPVTLSCSQTLNHNVMYWYQQKSSQAPKLLFHYYDKDFNNEADTPDNFQSRRPNTSFCFLDIRSPGLGDTAMYLCATSRDMGAYEQYFGPGTRLTVT.

The V gene is TRBV2, the J gene TRBJ1-4; TRBD1 matches 8 bases. This CDR3 region has 15 residues. In germline, CDR1 is SNHLY, CDR2 FYNNEI. J lost 3 bases, V lost 4 bases, and 4 bases had no gene match. This CDR3 reads CASSGQGAANEKLFF. The CDR3 DNA is TGTGCCAGCAGTGGGCAGGGGGCGGCTAATGAAAAACTGTTTTTT.

There are a few counts of this clone. The rearrangement uses TRBV18 and TRBJ1-6; 7 bases map to TRBD1. The CDR3 length is 16 residues. Germline lookup yields CDR1 KGHSH and CDR2 LQKENI. With 1 base clipped from V and 11 bases from J, the junction kept 11 bases outside the gene matches. CDR3 bases: TGTGCCAGCTCACCACGACAGGGCGGTGTCGAGACACCCCTCCACTTT. Protein: CASSPRQGGVETPLHF.

The chain carries TRBV5-5 and TRBJ2-4; 8 positions match TRBD1. The CDR3 spans 15 residues. Germline V lookup: CDR1 SGHKS, CDR2 YYEKEE (reference sequence). After removal of 0 bases from V and 8 bases from J, the junction contained 7 bases not matched to a gene. CDR3 in DNA: TGTGCCAGCAGCTTGGTGACAGGGGTTTCGGACATTCAGTACTTC. Translation: CASSLVTGVSDIQYF.

The chain is built from TRBV5-1 and TRBJ1-2; D may be TRBD1 (5 bases). The CDR3 sequence is 12 residues long. V gave up 3 bases and J gave up 6 bases, with 9 bases separating them. Germline CDR1 SGHRS, CDR2 YFSETQ. This chain's CDR3 is CASSSGRDGYTF. The CDR3, as DNA: TGCGCCAGCAGCTCGGGCAGGGATGGCTACACCTTC.

The chain recombines TRBV5-1 with TRBJ1-5; D possibly corresponds to TRBD1 (5 bases). Trimming pared 3 bases from V and 8 bases from J, leaving 18 bases between. Germline V CDR1 and CDR2: SGHRS, YFSETQ. The length of the CDR3 is 15 residues. CDR3: CASSSSGTAEEPQHF. The CDR3 DNA sequence: TGCGCCAGCAGCTCCTCCGGGACCGCTGAGGAGCCCCAGCATTTT.

This chain joins TRBV5-1 and TRBJ2-5, with 8 bases identical to TRBD2. This CDR3 has 17 amino acids. The junction had 12 bases not matched to a gene; V was cut back by 1 base and J by 4 bases. The germline gives CDR1 SGHRS, CDR2 YFSETQ. Here the CDR3 reads CASSLYTSGGAGETQYF. DNA for the CDR3: TGCGCCAGCAGCTTGTATACGTCCGGGGGGGCCGGAGAGACCCAGTACTTC.

The chain is built from TRBV27 and TRBJ2-1; 8 positions agree with TRBD1. This CDR3 has 14 residues. The V and J ends lost 5 bases and 4 bases, in that order; junction bases with no gene match: 4. Germline-derived CDR1 and CDR2 are MNHEY and SMNVEV (reference sequence). The DNA for the CDR3 is TGTGCCAGCAGTCCGGGGGACAGGTACAATGAGCAGTTCTTC. It encodes CASSPGDRYNEQFF.

V and J are TRBV4-3 and TRBJ1-6, with 8 bases aligning to TRBD1. The CDR3 has 17 amino acids. Unmatched junction bases numbered 3, after V lost 2 bases and J lost 0 bases. Germline V lookup: CDR1 LGHNA, CDR2 YSLEER. CDR3 DNA: TGCGCCAGCAGCCAACAAGACAGGGGCTCCTATAATTCACCCCTCCACTTT. Amino acids: CASSQQDRGSYNSPLHF.

The rearrangement uses TRBV4-2 and TRBJ2-7; TRBD2 might be the D (5 bases). Germline V CDR1 and CDR2: LGHNA, YNFKEQ. This CDR3 spans 15 amino acids. V lost 0 bases and J lost 3, with 12 bases in between. The CDR3: CASSQDIETNYEQYF. The CDR3 DNA reads as TGTGCCAGCAGCCAAGATATTGAGACTAACTACGAGCAGTACTTC.

This clone was detected only once. This chain joins TRBV7-2 and TRBJ2-5; D unresolved. There are 12 residues in the CDR3. CDR1 is SGHTA, CDR2 FQGNSA, per germline. Trimming left V 1 base short and J 7 bases short, with 7 bases between. The DNA of the CDR3 is TGTGCCAGCAGCTTAGTATTCGGGACCCAGTACTTC. Translating it yields CASSLVFGTQYF. The full variable domain, completed using reference TRBV7-2 and TRBJ2-5, is GAGVSQSPSNKVTEKGKDVELRCDPISGHTALYWYRQSLGQGLEFLIYFQGNSAPDKSGLPSDRFSAERTGGSVSTLTIQRTQQEDSAVYLCASSLVFGTQYFGPGTRLLVL.

The chain links TRBV9 to TRBJ1-1; no clear D. The length of the CDR3 is 13 residues. The germline CDR1 and CDR2 sequences are SGDLS and YYNGEE. Between the trimmed V and J ends, which lost 2 bases and 1 base, there was a span of 6 bases. This CDR3 reads CASSVGWNTEAFF. CDR3 DNA: TGTGCCAGCAGCGTCGGGTGGAACACTGAAGCTTTCTTT.

V is TRBV29-1 and J is TRBJ1-2; D call uncertain. With 6 bases removed from V and 10 bases from J, the gap between germline ends came to 27 bases. The CDR3 sequence is 15 residues long. Germline CDR1 is SQVTM and CDR2 is ANQGSEA. The CDR3 DNA is TGCAGCGTCGTGCCGGGGAGCACGGCCAAATTTGACTACACCTTC. The encoded protein is CSVVPGSTAKFDYTF.

The rearrangement joins TRBV6-1 to TRBJ2-1, with D possibly being TRBD1 or TRBD2 (6 bases each). Germline V gene lookup returns CDR1 MNHNS and CDR2 SASEGT. Trimming removed 4 bases from V and 2 bases from J, with 15 bases in between. This CDR3 is built from 16 residues. CDR3 DNA: TGTGCCAGCAGTGCCCGTGGGGGGCCCCCCTACAATGAGCAGTTCTTC. It is translated as CASSARGGPPYNEQFF.

The V gene is TRBV5-4, the J gene TRBJ1-2; D ambiguous. The germline V gene encodes CDR1 SGHNT and CDR2 YYREEE (reference sequence). This CDR3 comprises 14 residues. The V end lost 4 bases, the J end lost 2 bases, and 12 bases lay between the germline ends. CDR3 amino acids: CASSQTSYNYGYTF. CDR3 nucleotides: TGTGCCAGCAGCCAAACCAGCTACAACTATGGCTACACCTTC.

This clone occurred a few times. The same CDR3 also results from other DNA sequences found in this sample. The chain combines TRBV7-8 with TRBJ1-2; TRBD1 agrees at 7 bases. Trimming removed 2 bases from V and 5 bases from J; junction bases left unmatched: 2. In germline, CDR1 is SGHVS, CDR2 FQNEAQ. This CDR3 is built from 13 residues. For the CDR3, the DNA is TGTGCCAGCAGCTTACAGGGGGGTTATGGCTACACCTTC. The encoded protein is CASSLQGGYGYTF.

V gene TRBV14 combines with J gene TRBJ1-5; D unresolved. CDR1 is SGHDN, CDR2 FVKESK, per germline. The CDR3 has 15 residues. V was cut by 0 bases and J by 3 bases, with 9 bases left in between. CDR3 in DNA: TGTGCCAGCAGCCAAGATAGGAGGGTCAATCAGCCCCAGCATTTT. Amino acid sequence: CASSQDRRVNQPQHF.